Below, 21 T cell receptor beta chains from the same sample are listed, as sequenced in a study of blood T cell repertoires in COVID-19. Assay: immunoSEQ multiplex PCR; the TCRdb copy retains only in-frame clones and omits some. The sample has around 330,000 clones, about 91% seen once. Material: PBMCs or T cells enriched from blood (not recorded which). The receptors shown here come from a woman aged 40 to 55 who had recovered from COVID-19.

The rearrangement joins TRBV5-1 to TRBJ2-2; 7 nucleotides align to TRBD2. Germline-derived CDR1 and CDR2 are SGHRS and YFSETQ. This CDR3 has 15 amino acids. J was trimmed by 6 bases and V by 4 bases; bases with no gene match: 9. The CDR3 is CASSGLGANAGELFF. CDR3 nucleotides: TGCGCCAGCAGCGGACTAGGGGCCAACGCCGGGGAGCTGTTTTTT.

This clone turned up a few times. DNA of the CDR3: TGTGCCAGCAGAAGGACAGGGGTACAAGGCGAGCAGTACTTC. As protein: CASRRTGVQGEQYF. The gene calls are TRBV2 and TRBJ2-7; 9 bases are shared with TRBD1. The CDR3 sequence is 14 residues long. Germline CDR1 and CDR2: SNHLY and FYNNEI. V was pared by 6 bases and J by 6 bases, with 9 bases of the junction left unmatched.

The chain links TRBV18 to TRBJ2-2; D might be TRBD2 (5 bases). The CDR3 totals 13 residues. Trimming took off 3 bases at V and 7 bases at J, with 9 bases between the two ends. Germline V gene sequence: CDR1 KGHSH, CDR2 LQKENI. CDR3 DNA sequence: TGTGCCAGCTCACCCTTCGGGGACGGGGAGCTGTTTTTT. Translated: CASSPFGDGELFF.

The chain couples TRBV28 to TRBJ1-4; maybe TRBD1 (6 bases). CDR3 length equals 14 residues. Germline-derived CDR1 and CDR2 are MDHEN and SYDVKM. Trimming pared 3 bases from V and 6 bases from J, leaving 11 bases between. CDR3 protein: CASSFGGADEKLFF. The CDR3 nucleotides read TGTGCCAGCAGTTTCGGGGGGGCGGATGAAAAACTGTTTTTT.

The J gene is TRBJ1-2, the V gene TRBV6-5; possible D gene TRBD1, 5 bases. Germline lookup yields CDR1 MNHEY and CDR2 SVGAGI. The CDR3 covers 14 residues. The V and J ends lost 6 bases and 2 bases respectively, with 13 bases between them. The CDR3 region has the DNA TGTGCCAGCAGGGTGGGGCAGGTCAACTATGGCTACACCTTC. This encodes CASRVGQVNYGYTF.

This clone was recorded once. The rearrangement uses TRBV9 and TRBJ2-1, with 11 positions matching TRBD2. Germline CDR1 and CDR2: SGDLS and YYNGEE. The CDR3 has 17 residues. V was clipped by 0 bases and J by 10 bases; unmatched bases: 12. Written as DNA, the CDR3 is TGTGCCAGCAGCGTAGCGCCGACTAGCGGGGCCCCTTGGGAGCAGTTCTTC. Translating it yields CASSVAPTSGAPWEQFF.

The chain employs TRBV12-3 or TRBV12-4 and TRBJ2-4, with 9 bases identical to TRBD2. The CDR3 consists of 13 residues. Trimming removed 6 bases from V and 5 bases from J; junction bases left unmatched: 2. The CDR3 region has the DNA TGTGCCAGCAGGGTAGCGGGGGAAAACATTCAGTACTTC. Translating gives CASRVAGENIQYF.

This clone was observed a handful of times. This chain uses TRBV5-1 with TRBJ2-1; TRBD2 matches at 10 bases. The CDR3 is made up of 13 amino acids. CDR1 and CDR2 from the germline V gene are SGHRS and YFSETQ. V lost 5 bases, J lost 8 bases, and 4 bases stayed unmatched. The CDR3 DNA is TGCGCCAGCAGTCCCGGGACTAGCGATGAGCAGTTCTTC. This translates into CASSPGTSDEQFF.

This clone was picked up one time. The rearrangement links TRBV5-1 to TRBJ2-1, with D tentatively TRBD1 (5 bases). Looked up from germline, CDR1 is SGHRS and CDR2 is YFSETQ. V lost 0 bases and J 5 bases, leaving 9 bases between the germline ends. This CDR3 is built from 14 residues. This chain's CDR3 is CASSLVQGHNEQFF. The CDR3 DNA sequence: TGCGCCAGCAGCTTGGTTCAGGGTCACAATGAGCAGTTCTTC.

This clone was observed once. Here the CDR3 DNA reads TGTGCCAGCGGCGGGACTAGCGGGAGTGGGGGGCAGTTCTTC. As protein: CASGGTSGSGGQFF. The V and J genes are TRBV27 and TRBJ2-1, with 14 bases that match TRBD2. Germline lookup yields CDR1 MNHEY and CDR2 SMNVEV (reference sequence). With V trimmed by 8 bases and J by 12 bases, 9 bases remained unmatched. The CDR3 is 14 amino acids.

This clone appeared a few times. The chain carries TRBV5-1 and TRBJ2-7; D is possibly TRBD1 (6 bases). This CDR3 has 15 amino acids. CDR1 is SGHRS and CDR2 is YFSETQ in the germline V gene. V was trimmed by 4 bases and J by 6 bases, leaving 20 bases between them. The CDR3 bases are TGCGCCAGCAGCGCGCTCGCCGGGACAACGGGCGAGCAGTACTTC. Amino acids: CASSALAGTTGEQYF.

This clone has a single count. The CDR3: CASRVQGPYNEQFF. In DNA, the CDR3 is TGCGCCAGCAGGGTACAGGGCCCCTACAATGAGCAGTTCTTC. The V call is TRBV5-1, the J call TRBJ2-1, with D perhaps matching TRBD1 (6 bases). Trimming pared 5 bases from V and 2 bases from J, leaving 11 bases between. This CDR3 spans 14 amino acids. CDR1 is SGHRS and CDR2 is YFSETQ in the germline V gene.

The chain recombines TRBV7-9 with TRBJ2-3, with 8 bases aligning to TRBD1. Germline CDR1 reads SEHNR; CDR2 reads FQNEAQ (reference sequence). The CDR3 covers 15 residues. V lost 4 bases and J lost 3; bases outside the gene matches: 6. The CDR3 protein is CASSSGQGWTDTQYF. The CDR3 DNA sequence: TGTGCCAGCAGCTCAGGACAGGGCTGGACAGATACGCAGTATTTT.

This clone came up a few times. The J gene is TRBJ2-2, the V gene TRBV9, with D possibly matching TRBD1 (6 bases). V dropped 4 bases and J dropped 2 bases, with 15 bases sitting between them. The CDR3 spans 16 residues. Germline-derived CDR1 and CDR2 are SGDLS and YYNGEE. The CDR3: CASSPPSGANTGELFF. The DNA of the CDR3 is TGTGCCAGCAGCCCCCCCTCAGGGGCCAACACCGGGGAGCTGTTTTTT.

The gene calls are TRBV7-2 and TRBJ1-1; 9 bases are shared with TRBD1. Germline V CDR1 and CDR2: SGHTA, FQGNSA. This CDR3 is 13 amino acids long. V lost 4 bases, J lost 4 bases, and 1 base stayed unmatched. The CDR3 DNA follows: TGTGCCAGCAGCTCGGACAGGGGCACTGAAGCTTTCTTT. Amino acids: CASSSDRGTEAFF.

A remark on this clone: The junction shows a germline mismatch at one end, possibly a read error. DNA of the CDR3: TGTGCTAGCAGCTTAGCTTGGACAGATTCCTACAATGAGCAGTTCTTC. This codes for CASSLAWTDSYNEQFF. This chain uses TRBV7-7 with TRBJ2-1; TRBD1 is a possible D gene (6 bases). The CDR3 consists of 16 residues. In germline, CDR1 is SSHAT, CDR2 FNYEAQ (reference sequence).

The chain combines TRBV11-3 with TRBJ2-3; 10 nucleotides align to TRBD2. V was clipped by 5 bases and J by 2 bases; unmatched bases: 4. Germline V gene lookup returns CDR1 SGHNT and CDR2 YENEEA. CDR3 size: 15 residues. The CDR3: CASSLLAGATDTQYF. DNA for the CDR3: TGTGCCAGCAGCCTTCTAGCGGGGGCCACAGATACGCAGTATTTT.

This clone was counted a few times. The V call is TRBV7-3, the J call TRBJ1-2; D unclear. V lost 6 bases and J lost 8, with 13 bases in between. The CDR3 extends over 12 amino acids. Germline V CDR1 and CDR2: SGHTA, FQGTGA. As DNA, the CDR3 is TGTGCCAGCAGTCTAGCCAACGGGGGCTACACCTTC. Protein: CASSLANGGYTF.

The chain uses TRBV19 and TRBJ2-7; maybe TRBD1 (5 bases). The CDR3 consists of 16 residues. V was pared by 4 bases and J by 0 bases, with 16 bases between. From germline, CDR1 is LNHDA and CDR2 SQIVND (reference sequence). CDR3 bases: TGTGCCAGTAGTAAGGGGCCGGGTCTTTCCTCCTACGAGCAGTACTTC. Protein sequence: CASSKGPGLSSYEQYF.

V and J are TRBV27 and TRBJ1-4, with D maybe TRBD1 (5 bases). From germline, CDR1 is MNHEY and CDR2 SMNVEV (reference sequence). The ends were cut back, 5 bases at V and 8 bases at J, with 18 bases in the middle. The CDR3 loop spans 15 amino acids. CDR3 sequence reads: CASSQRQSIGEKLFF. CDR3 bases: TGTGCCAGCAGTCAAAGACAGTCGATTGGGGAAAAACTGTTTTTT.

This clone was recorded only once. The chain couples TRBV23-1 to TRBJ2-7; possibly TRBD2 for D (5 bases). TRBV23-1 has ORF status, its function being uncertain. The CDR3 totals 20 residues. V was trimmed by 2 bases and J by 0 bases, leaving 26 bases between them. CDR3 bases: TGCGCCAGCAGTCAAAAGGTAGTGAGAAGTTTCCTCGAGGGCTCCTACGAGCAGTACTTC. Encoded protein: CASSQKVVRSFLEGSYEQYF.